Below are 5 T cell receptor beta chains sequenced from a single sample in a study of blood T cell repertoires in COVID-19. Assay used: immunoSEQ multiplex PCR; TCRdb lists only in-frame clones, some missing. The profile shows around 310,000 clones, under 90% of them singletons. Source material: PBMCs or T cells enriched from blood (not recorded which). The source of these receptors is a woman aged 25 to 45 who had recovered from COVID-19.

The chain joins TRBV6-4 to TRBJ2-7, with 7 positions matching TRBD1. The germline gives CDR1 MRHNA, CDR2 SNTAGT. The V and J ends lost 6 bases and 3 bases, in that order; junction bases with no gene match: 11. The CDR3 loop spans 15 amino acids. The CDR3 nucleotides are TGTGCCAGCAGCACCGGGACAGAATTTGACTACGAGCAGTACTTC. Amino acids: CASSTGTEFDYEQYF.

The chain links TRBV5-6 to TRBJ2-1; 7 positions match TRBD1. This CDR3 region has 16 residues. Germline loops: CDR1 SGHDT, CDR2 YYEEEE. With 0 bases clipped from V and 1 base from J, the junction kept 4 bases outside the gene matches. CDR3 in amino acids: CASSLVTGVSYNEQFF. The CDR3 nucleotides read TGTGCCAGCAGCTTGGTTACAGGGGTTTCCTACAATGAGCAGTTCTTC.

The V gene is TRBV27, the J gene TRBJ2-7; 11 positions agree with TRBD2. CDR3 size: 15 residues. The V segment lost 5 bases and the J segment 2 bases; nucleotides outside the gene matches: 5. Germline CDR1 reads MNHEY; CDR2 reads SMNVEV (reference sequence). The CDR3: CASSRTSGRPYEQYF. CDR3 DNA: TGTGCCAGCAGTCGTACTAGCGGGAGACCCTACGAGCAGTACTTC.

This clone has a single count. Other DNA sequences in this specimen translate into the identical CDR3. The chain recombines TRBV4-1 with TRBJ2-7, with D tentatively TRBD2 (5 bases). Germline assignment: CDR1 MGHRA and CDR2 YSYEKL. V was cut by 4 bases and J by 2 bases, with 9 bases left in between. The CDR3 spans 13 residues. The DNA for the CDR3 is TGCGCCAGCAGCCGTGGACTTACCTACGAGCAGTACTTC. It specifies CASSRGLTYEQYF.

The chain recombines TRBV19 with TRBJ2-2; 9 bases match TRBD2. V lost 9 bases, J lost 4 bases, and 12 bases stayed unmatched. CDR3 size: 16 residues. Germline V gene sequence: CDR1 LNHDA, CDR2 SQIVND (reference sequence). CDR3 nucleotide sequence: TGTGCCAGCCAAGAGTGGCTAGCGGGAAGCACCGGGGAGCTGTTTTTT. Translation gives CASQEWLAGSTGELFF.